This T cell receptor (beta chain) was found in a study of PD-L1 blockade in urothelial cancer. Looking at the study overall: Chemotherapy regimens numbering 0 to 3 had been given to patients. When blood samples were assessed, the median T cell count was some 150,000. Findings and limits, study-wide: In blood sampled pretreatment, TCR clonality below the median predicted better survival.

Sequencing was performed with immunoSEQ multiplex PCR; in TCRdb, only in-frame clones are kept and a portion is missing. The sample records about 55,000 clones, approximately 80% being singletons. Specified time point: pretreatment peripheral blood. Urothelial carcinoma, locally advanced or metastatic, affected the patients. As concerns this clone: Its antigen is unidentified.

The germline gives CDR1 LGHNA, CDR2 YSLEER. The CDR3 contains 17 residues. Trimming cost V 0 bases and J 1 base; bases outside gene matches: 8. Sample: PBMCs, taken around atezolizumab (anti-PD-L1) treatment. The rearrangement links TRBV4-3 to TRBJ2-7; 8 bases agree with TRBD2. This TCR derives from a man in his fifties with urothelial cancer. The CDR3 DNA reads TGCGCCAGCAGCCAAGATGACAGCGGGAGACCTTCCTACGAGCAGTACTTC. It encodes CASSQDDSGRPSYEQYF.